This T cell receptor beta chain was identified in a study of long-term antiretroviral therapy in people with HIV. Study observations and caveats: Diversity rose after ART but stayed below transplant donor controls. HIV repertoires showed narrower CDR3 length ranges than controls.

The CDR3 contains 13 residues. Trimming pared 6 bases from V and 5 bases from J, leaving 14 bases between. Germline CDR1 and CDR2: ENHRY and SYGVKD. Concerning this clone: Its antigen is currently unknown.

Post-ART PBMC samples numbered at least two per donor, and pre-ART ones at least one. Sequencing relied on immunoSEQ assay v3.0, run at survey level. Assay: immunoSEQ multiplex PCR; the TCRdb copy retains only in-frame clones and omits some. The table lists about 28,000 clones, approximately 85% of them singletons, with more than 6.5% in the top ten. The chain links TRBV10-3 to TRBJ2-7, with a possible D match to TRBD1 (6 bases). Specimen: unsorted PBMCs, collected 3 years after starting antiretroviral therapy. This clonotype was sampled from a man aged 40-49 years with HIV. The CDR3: CAISAVQGNEQYF. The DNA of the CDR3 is TGTGCCATCAGCGCCGTACAGGGTAACGAGCAGTACTTC.